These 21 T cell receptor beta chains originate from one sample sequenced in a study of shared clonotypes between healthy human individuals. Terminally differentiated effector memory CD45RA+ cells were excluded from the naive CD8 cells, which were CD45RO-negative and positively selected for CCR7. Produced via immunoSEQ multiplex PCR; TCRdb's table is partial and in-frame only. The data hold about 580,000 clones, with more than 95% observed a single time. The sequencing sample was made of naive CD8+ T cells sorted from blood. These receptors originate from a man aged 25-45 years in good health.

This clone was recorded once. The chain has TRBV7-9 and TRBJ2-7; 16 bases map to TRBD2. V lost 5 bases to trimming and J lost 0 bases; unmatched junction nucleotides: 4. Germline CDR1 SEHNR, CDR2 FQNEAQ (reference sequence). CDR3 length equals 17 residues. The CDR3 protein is CASSGTSGRGSSYEQYF. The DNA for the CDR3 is TGTGCCAGCAGCGGGACTAGCGGGAGGGGAAGCTCCTACGAGCAGTACTTC.

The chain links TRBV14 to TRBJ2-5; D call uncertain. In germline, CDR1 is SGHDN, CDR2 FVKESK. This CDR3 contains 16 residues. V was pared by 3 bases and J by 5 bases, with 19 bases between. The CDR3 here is CASSQGTIILGETQYF. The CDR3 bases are TGTGCCAGCAGCCAGGGAACAATCATCCTAGGGGAGACCCAGTACTTC.

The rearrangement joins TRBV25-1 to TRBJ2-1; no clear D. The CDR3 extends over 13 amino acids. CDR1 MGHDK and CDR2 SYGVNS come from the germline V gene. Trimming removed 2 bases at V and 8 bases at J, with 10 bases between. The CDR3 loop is CASSESGVYEQFF. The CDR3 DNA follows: TGTGCCAGCAGTGAAAGTGGGGTATATGAGCAGTTCTTC.

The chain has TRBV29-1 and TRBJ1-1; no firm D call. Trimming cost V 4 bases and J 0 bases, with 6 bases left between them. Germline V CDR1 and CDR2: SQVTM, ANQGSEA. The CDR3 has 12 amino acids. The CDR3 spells CSVVGVNTEAFF. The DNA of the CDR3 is TGCAGCGTTGTCGGCGTGAACACTGAAGCTTTCTTT.

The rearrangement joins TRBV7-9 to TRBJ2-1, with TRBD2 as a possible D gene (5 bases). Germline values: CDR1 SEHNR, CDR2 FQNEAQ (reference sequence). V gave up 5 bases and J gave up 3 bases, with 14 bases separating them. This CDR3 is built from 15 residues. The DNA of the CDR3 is TGTGCCAGCAGCCCCCCCTCCGGACTCTACAATGAGCAGTTCTTC. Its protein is CASSPPSGLYNEQFF.

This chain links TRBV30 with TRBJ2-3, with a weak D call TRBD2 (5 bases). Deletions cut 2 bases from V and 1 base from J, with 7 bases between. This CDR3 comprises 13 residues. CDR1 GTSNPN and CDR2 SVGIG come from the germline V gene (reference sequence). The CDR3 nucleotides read TGTGCCTGGAGTCTGGGAGGCACAGATACGCAGTATTTT. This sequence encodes CAWSLGGTDTQYF.

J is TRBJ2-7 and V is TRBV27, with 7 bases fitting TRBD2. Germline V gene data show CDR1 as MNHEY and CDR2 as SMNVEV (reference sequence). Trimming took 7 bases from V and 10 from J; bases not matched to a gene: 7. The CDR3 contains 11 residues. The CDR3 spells CASTTGGVQYF. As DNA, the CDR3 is TGTGCCAGCACCACTGGGGGGGTCCAGTACTTC.

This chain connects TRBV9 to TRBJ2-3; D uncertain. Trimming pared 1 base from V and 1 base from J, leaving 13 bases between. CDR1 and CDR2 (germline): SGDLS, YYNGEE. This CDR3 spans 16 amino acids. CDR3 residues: CASSVSLGLGTDTQYF. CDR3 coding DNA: TGTGCCAGCAGCGTATCCTTGGGCTTGGGCACAGATACGCAGTATTTT.

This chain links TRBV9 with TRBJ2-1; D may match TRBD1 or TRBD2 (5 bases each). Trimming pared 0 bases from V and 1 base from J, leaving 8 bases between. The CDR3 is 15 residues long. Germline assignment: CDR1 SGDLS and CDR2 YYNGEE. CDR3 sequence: CASSVVGESYNEQFF. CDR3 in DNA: TGTGCCAGCAGCGTAGTGGGGGAGTCCTACAATGAGCAGTTCTTC.

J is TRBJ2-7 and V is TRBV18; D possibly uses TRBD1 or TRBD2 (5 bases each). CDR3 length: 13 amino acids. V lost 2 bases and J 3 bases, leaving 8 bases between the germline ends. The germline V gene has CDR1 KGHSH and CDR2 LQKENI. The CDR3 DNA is TGTGCCAGCTCACCAGGGACGAACTACGAGCAGTACTTC. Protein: CASSPGTNYEQYF.

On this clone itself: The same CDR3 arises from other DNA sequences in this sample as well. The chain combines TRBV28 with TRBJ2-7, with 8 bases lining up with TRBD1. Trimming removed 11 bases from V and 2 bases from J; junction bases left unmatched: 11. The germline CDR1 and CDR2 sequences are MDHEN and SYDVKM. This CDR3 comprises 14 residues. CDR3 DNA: TGTGCCTCCAGTTTTGCAGGGGGCACCTACGAGCAGTACTTC. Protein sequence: CASSFAGGTYEQYF.

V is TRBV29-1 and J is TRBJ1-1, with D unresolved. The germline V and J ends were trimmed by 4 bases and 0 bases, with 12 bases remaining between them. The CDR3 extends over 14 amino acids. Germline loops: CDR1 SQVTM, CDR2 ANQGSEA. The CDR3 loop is CSVVLRGLNTEAFF. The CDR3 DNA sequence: TGCAGCGTTGTATTGAGAGGGTTGAACACTGAAGCTTTCTTT.

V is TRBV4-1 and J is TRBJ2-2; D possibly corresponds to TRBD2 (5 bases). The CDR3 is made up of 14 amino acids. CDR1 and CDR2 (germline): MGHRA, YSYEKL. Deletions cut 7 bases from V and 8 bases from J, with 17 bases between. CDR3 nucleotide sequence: TGCGCCAGCAACACGCTAGCAGGAGCTGGGGAGCTGTTTTTT. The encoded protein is CASNTLAGAGELFF.

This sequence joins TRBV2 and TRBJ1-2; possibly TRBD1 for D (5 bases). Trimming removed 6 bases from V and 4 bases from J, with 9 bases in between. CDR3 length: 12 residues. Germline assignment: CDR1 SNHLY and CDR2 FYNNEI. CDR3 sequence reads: CASSSGGYGYTF. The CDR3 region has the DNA TGTGCCAGCAGCTCCGGGGGCTATGGCTACACCTTC.

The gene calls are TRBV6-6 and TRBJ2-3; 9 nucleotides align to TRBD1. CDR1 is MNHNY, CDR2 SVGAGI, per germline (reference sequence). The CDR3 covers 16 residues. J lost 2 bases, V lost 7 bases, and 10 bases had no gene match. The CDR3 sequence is CASTYSGTGTTDTQYF. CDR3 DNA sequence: TGTGCCAGCACCTATTCCGGGACAGGGACCACAGATACGCAGTATTTT.

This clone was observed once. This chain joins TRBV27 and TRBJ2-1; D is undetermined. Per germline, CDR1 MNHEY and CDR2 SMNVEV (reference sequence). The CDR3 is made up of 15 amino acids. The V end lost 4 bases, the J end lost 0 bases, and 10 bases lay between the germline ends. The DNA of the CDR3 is TGTGCCAGCAGTTCAGGCAGGAGCTCCTACAATGAGCAGTTCTTC. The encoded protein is CASSSGRSSYNEQFF.

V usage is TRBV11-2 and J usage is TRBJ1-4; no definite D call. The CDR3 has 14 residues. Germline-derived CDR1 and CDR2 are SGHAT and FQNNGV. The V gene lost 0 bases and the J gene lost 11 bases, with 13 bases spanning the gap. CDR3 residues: CASSLDPGVGKLFF. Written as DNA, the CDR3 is TGTGCCAGCAGCTTAGACCCGGGTGTGGGGAAACTGTTTTTT.

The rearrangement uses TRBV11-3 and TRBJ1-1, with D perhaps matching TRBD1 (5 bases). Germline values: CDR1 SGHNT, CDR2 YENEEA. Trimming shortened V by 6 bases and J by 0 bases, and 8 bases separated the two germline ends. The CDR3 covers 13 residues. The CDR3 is CASSGGLNTEAFF. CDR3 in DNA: TGTGCCAGCAGTGGGGGATTGAACACTGAAGCTTTCTTT.

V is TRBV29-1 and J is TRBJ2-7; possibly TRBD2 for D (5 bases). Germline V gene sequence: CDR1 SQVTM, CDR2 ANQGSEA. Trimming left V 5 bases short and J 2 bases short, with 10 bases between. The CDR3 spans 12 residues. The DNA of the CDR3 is TGCAGCGTTCTCCGGGAAACCTACGAGCAGTACTTC. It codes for CSVLRETYEQYF.

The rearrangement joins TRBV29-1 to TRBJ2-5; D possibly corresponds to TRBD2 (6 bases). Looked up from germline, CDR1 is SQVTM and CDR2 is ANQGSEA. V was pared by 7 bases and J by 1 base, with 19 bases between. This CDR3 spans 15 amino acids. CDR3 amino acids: CSGVPGGTPQETQYF. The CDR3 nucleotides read TGCAGCGGGGTCCCCGGCGGGACGCCCCAAGAGACCCAGTACTTC.

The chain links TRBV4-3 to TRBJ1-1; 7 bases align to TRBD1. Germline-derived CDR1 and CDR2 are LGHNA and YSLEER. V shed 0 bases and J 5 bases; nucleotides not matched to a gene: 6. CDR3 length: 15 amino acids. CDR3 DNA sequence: TGCGCCAGCAGCCAAGATCTTTGGGGACAGACTGAAGCTTTCTTT. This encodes CASSQDLWGQTEAFF.